This TCR beta chain was documented in a study of blood T cell repertoires in COVID-19. The method was immunoSEQ multiplex PCR; TCRdb's version includes in-frame clones alone and lacks a portion of them. In the table there are about 92,000 clones, 60% to 85% of which are singletons. This TCR came from a man in his forties or fifties who had recovered from COVID-19. Sequencing was done on a sample of peripheral blood.

Here the CDR3 DNA reads TGCGCCAGCAGCTTGGAAGGGACAAGAAATGGCTACACCTTC. Translated: CASSLEGTRNGYTF. The J gene is TRBJ1-2, the V gene TRBV5-1; TRBD1 is a possible D gene (6 bases). Germline-derived CDR1 and CDR2 are SGHRS and YFSETQ. This CDR3 has 14 residues. Between the trimmed V and J ends, which lost 0 bases and 6 bases, there was a span of 12 bases.